One sample yielded the 25 T cell receptor beta chains listed below, sequenced in a study of T cell changes during pregnancy in multiple sclerosis. Clones were read by immunoSEQ multiplex PCR, and TCRdb kept only the in-frame ones, dropping some. This sample has roughly 64,000 clones, with less than 95% found just once. The sample consisted of peripheral blood, taken in the third trimester of pregnancy. These receptor sequences come from a female donor in good health, enrolled as a control in a pregnancy study.

This clone was picked up one time. The genes are TRBV5-6 and TRBJ2-7; 9 bases line up with TRBD1. This CDR3 is 16 amino acids long. V shed 1 base and J 5 bases; nucleotides not matched to a gene: 10. Germline CDR1 and CDR2: SGHDT and YYEEEE. CDR3 amino acids: CASSLLDRGNTDEQYF. The CDR3 nucleotides are TGTGCCAGCAGCTTGTTGGACAGGGGTAACACCGACGAGCAGTACTTC.

This rearrangement joins TRBV5-1 to TRBJ2-3; a weak D match, TRBD2 (6 bases). Germline values: CDR1 SGHRS, CDR2 YFSETQ. V lost 7 bases and J 1 base, leaving 13 bases between the germline ends. The CDR3 sequence is 14 residues long. The CDR3 sequence is CASRDSGGTDTQYF. The DNA for the CDR3 is TGCGCCAGCCGGGACTCGGGAGGCACAGATACGCAGTATTTT.

V usage is TRBV14 and J usage is TRBJ1-6; 8 nucleotides match TRBD1. CDR1 and CDR2 from the germline V gene are SGHDN and FVKESK. The CDR3 is 14 residues long. Losses at the gene ends were 2 bases for V and 10 bases for J; bases not matched to a gene: 4. CDR3 region: CASSQNRGGSPLHF. CDR3 sequence (DNA): TGTGCCAGCAGCCAAAACAGGGGGGGATCACCCCTCCACTTT.

This rearrangement joins TRBV2 to TRBJ1-1; 11 bases are a match to TRBD1. V lost 6 bases, J lost 5 bases, and 8 bases stayed unmatched. Germline V CDR1 and CDR2: SNHLY, FYNNEI. The CDR3 has 15 amino acids. The CDR3 sequence is CASRGTGTGGTEAFF. CDR3 nucleotide sequence: TGTGCCAGCAGGGGGACCGGGACAGGGGGGACTGAAGCTTTCTTT. Complete variable domain (other parts from reference TRBV2 and TRBJ1-1): EPEVTQTPSHQVTQMGQEVILRCVPISNHLYFYWYRQILGQKVEFLVSFYNNEISEKSEIFDDQFSVERPDGSNFTLKIRSTKLEDSAMYFCASRGTGTGGTEAFFGQGTRLTVV.

The J gene is TRBJ1-4, the V gene TRBV5-4; D uncertain. The CDR3 covers 16 residues. Trimming pared 3 bases from V and 8 bases from J, leaving 20 bases between. Germline loops: CDR1 SGHNT, CDR2 YYREEE (reference sequence). The CDR3 DNA is TGTGCCAGCAGCTCCAAGCCGGGGTCCGACGTGGAAAAACTGTTTTTT. Protein sequence: CASSSKPGSDVEKLFF.

The rearrangement joins TRBV10-3 to TRBJ2-3, with D perhaps matching TRBD1 (7 bases). Germline CDR1 ENHRY, CDR2 SYGVKD. The germline V and J ends were trimmed by 8 bases and 0 bases, with 15 bases remaining between them. The length of the CDR3 is 15 residues. The DNA of the CDR3 is TGTGCCATCGGCGGAGGGGGCATAAGCACAGATACGCAGTATTTT. As protein: CAIGGGGISTDTQYF.

The chain is built from TRBV4-2 and TRBJ1-1, with D unclear. V lost 3 bases and J lost 0, with 14 bases in between. The germline V gene has CDR1 LGHNA and CDR2 YNFKEQ. The CDR3 has 16 amino acids. CDR3 amino acids: CASSQYTSIMNTEAFF. The CDR3 DNA reads as TGTGCCAGCAGCCAGTACACCAGTATCATGAACACTGAAGCTTTCTTT.

The V and J genes are TRBV30 and TRBJ1-1, with D perhaps TRBD1 (6 bases). CDR1 is GTSNPN, CDR2 SVGIG, per germline (reference sequence). V was pared by 2 bases and J by 1 base, with 8 bases between. This CDR3 is built from 13 residues. The CDR3, as DNA: TGTGCCTGGAGTAGACAGGCGAACACTGAAGCTTTCTTT. Protein: CAWSRQANTEAFF.

This clone is labeled as medium-sized. The chain links TRBV20-1 to TRBJ2-1, with D tentatively TRBD2 (5 bases). Germline assignment: CDR1 DFQATT and CDR2 SNEGSKA (reference sequence). V was cut by 3 bases and J by 10 bases, with 10 bases left in between. The CDR3 runs 11 residues. CDR3 coding DNA: TGCAGTGCTAGGCCAGAGCGGGAGCAGTTCTTC. Amino acid sequence: CSARPEREQFF.

The chain combines TRBV18 with TRBJ2-3, with D tentatively TRBD2 (5 bases). Trimming removed 1 base from V and 3 bases from J, with 14 bases in between. The CDR3 loop spans 16 amino acids. Germline loops: CDR1 KGHSH, CDR2 LQKENI. The CDR3 DNA reads TGTGCCAGCTCACCACAGAAGAAGGAGGTGACAGATACGCAGTATTTT. Protein: CASSPQKKEVTDTQYF.

V usage is TRBV6-5 and J usage is TRBJ2-7; perhaps TRBD2 as D (6 bases). V lost 2 bases and J lost 2, with 13 bases in between. The CDR3 is made up of 15 amino acids. Germline lookup yields CDR1 MNHEY and CDR2 SVGAGI. For the CDR3, the DNA is TGTGCCAGCAGTTACGTCGCTCGCGGGACCTACGAGCAGTACTTC. As protein: CASSYVARGTYEQYF.

This chain connects TRBV29-1 to TRBJ1-2, with TRBD1 as a possible D gene (5 bases). Trimming took off 0 bases at V and 3 bases at J, with 17 bases between the two ends. This CDR3 is 16 amino acids long. Germline V gene sequence: CDR1 SQVTM, CDR2 ANQGSEA. The CDR3 loop is CSVEDGRRGIDYGYTF. CDR3 DNA sequence: TGCAGCGTTGAAGACGGACGAAGGGGCATAGACTATGGCTACACCTTC.

The rearrangement uses TRBV7-5 and TRBJ2-1; TRBD1 was called by the table and not checked on the DNA. TRBV7-5 is described as a pseudogene. This CDR3 is 15 amino acids long. CDR3 bases: TGTGCCAGAAGCTTAATAGGCAGGGCAGGCAATGAGCAGTTCTTC. It is translated as CARSLIGRAGNEQFF.

V and J are TRBV13 and TRBJ2-1, with TRBD1 matching 8 bases. This CDR3 comprises 17 residues. Looked up from germline, CDR1 is PRHDT and CDR2 is FYEKMQ (reference sequence). J gave up 3 bases and V 4 bases, and 11 bases lay outside the gene matches. The CDR3 DNA is TGTGCCAGCAGCTCCGCCTCAGGGGGCGCCATCTACAATGAGCAGTTCTTC. Translation: CASSSASGGAIYNEQFF.

The chain is built from TRBV10-1 and TRBJ2-7; possible D gene TRBD2, 6 bases. V shed 6 bases and J shed 2 bases, with 11 bases lying between them. Germline V CDR1 and CDR2: WNHNN, SYGVQD (reference sequence). The CDR3 covers 13 residues. CDR3 sequence: CASRGRKAYEQYF. For the CDR3, the DNA is TGCGCCAGCAGGGGGAGGAAAGCCTACGAGCAGTACTTC.

This sequence joins TRBV19 and TRBJ2-1, with 7 bases that match TRBD1. The trim removed 4 bases at V and 3 bases at J, leaving 3 bases unmatched. This CDR3 is built from 14 residues. Germline V lookup: CDR1 LNHDA, CDR2 SQIVND (reference sequence). The CDR3 spells CASSTGQSYNEQFF. CDR3 sequence (DNA): TGTGCCAGTAGTACGGGACAGAGCTACAATGAGCAGTTCTTC.

The rearrangement links TRBV30 to TRBJ1-1; TRBD1 matches 11 bases. The germline gives CDR1 GTSNPN, CDR2 SVGIG (reference sequence). This CDR3 contains 14 residues. The V gene end was trimmed by 2 bases and the J gene end by 6 bases; junction bases not matched to a gene: 5. CDR3 nucleotides: TGTGCCTGGAGTAGAGGACAGGGGGCCCCTGAAGCTTTCTTT. It yields the protein CAWSRGQGAPEAFF.

V is TRBV19 and J is TRBJ1-2; TRBD1 agrees at 12 bases. The CDR3 has 14 amino acids. Per germline, CDR1 LNHDA and CDR2 SQIVND (reference sequence). With 4 bases clipped from V and 7 bases from J, the junction kept 4 bases outside the gene matches. CDR3: CASSTGTGGVGYTF. In DNA, the CDR3 is TGTGCCAGTAGTACAGGGACAGGGGGCGTTGGCTACACCTTC.

This chain connects TRBV18 to TRBJ1-1, with D possibly being TRBD1 (5 bases). The CDR3 covers 13 residues. Deletions cut 6 bases from V and 1 base from J, with 9 bases between. Germline-derived CDR1 and CDR2 are KGHSH and LQKENI. In nucleotides, the CDR3 is TGTGCCAGCTCGGGGGGAAGGAACACTGAAGCTTTCTTT. It specifies CASSGGRNTEAFF. Looking up the rest from reference TRBV18 and TRBJ1-1 gives the full variable domain: NAGVMQNPRHLVRRRGQEARLRCSPMKGHSHVYWYRQLPEEGLKFMVYLQKENIIDESGMPKERFSAEFPKEGPSILRIQQVVRGDSAAYFCASSGGRNTEAFFGQGTRLTVV.

The V and J genes are TRBV27 and TRBJ1-4, with a possible D match to TRBD1 (5 bases). The CDR3 sequence is 17 residues long. V was shortened by 10 bases and J by 0 bases, with 21 bases between the two germline ends. Per germline, CDR1 MNHEY and CDR2 SMNVEV (reference sequence). The CDR3 sequence: CAIVSRRGYATNEKLFF. DNA for the CDR3: TGTGCCATCGTATCCCGTAGGGGATACGCAACTAATGAAAAACTGTTTTTT.

This chain links TRBV29-1 with TRBJ2-7; 9 bases agree with TRBD1. Germline loops: CDR1 SQVTM, CDR2 ANQGSEA. V lost 6 bases and J lost 7; bases outside the gene matches: 10. The CDR3 has 13 amino acids. CDR3 nucleotides: TGCAGCGTGACGGGACAGGGAATGAAGGAGCAGTACTTC. This translates into CSVTGQGMKEQYF.

The V gene is TRBV4-3, the J gene TRBJ1-4, with 8 nucleotides matching TRBD1. With V trimmed by 1 base and J by 4 bases, 8 bases remained unmatched. Germline V gene data show CDR1 as LGHNA and CDR2 as YSLEER. This CDR3 has 17 amino acids. CDR3 protein: CASSQAGTGADNEKLFF. The CDR3 bases are TGCGCCAGCAGCCAAGCTGGGACAGGTGCCGATAATGAAAAACTGTTTTTT.

This chain joins TRBV29-1 and TRBJ1-2; TRBD1 agrees at 12 bases. CDR1 is SQVTM, CDR2 ANQGSEA, per germline. V gave up 5 bases and J gave up 5 bases; unmatched junction bases: 12. The CDR3 runs 16 residues. CDR3 sequence (DNA): TGCAGCGTTTTTCCGGGACAGGGGGCGGGAAGTTATGGCTACACCTTC. It specifies CSVFPGQGAGSYGYTF.

The V and J genes are TRBV11-2 and TRBJ1-2; tentative D call: TRBD1 (5 bases). Germline CDR1 is SGHAT and CDR2 is FQNNGV. V was cut by 1 base and J by 4 bases, with 13 bases left in between. The CDR3 spans 15 residues. The DNA of the CDR3 is TGTGCCAGCAGCTTAGTCAGGGAAGTTGGCTATGGCTACACCTTC. Translation: CASSLVREVGYGYTF. Full variable domain (rest looked up from reference TRBV11-2 and TRBJ1-2): EAGVAQSPRYKIIEKRQSVAFWCNPISGHATLYWYQQILGQGPKLLIQFQNNGVVDDSQLPKDRFSAERLKGVDSTLKIQPAKLEDSAVYLCASSLVREVGYGYTFGSGTRLTVV.

V usage is TRBV27 and J usage is TRBJ2-1; perhaps TRBD1 as D (6 bases). Looked up from germline, CDR1 is MNHEY and CDR2 is SMNVEV (reference sequence). The CDR3 is 13 amino acids. V lost 7 bases and J lost 8, with 15 bases in between. The CDR3 DNA follows: TGTGCCAGCAACCCAACAGGGTACGATGAGCAGTTCTTC. This encodes CASNPTGYDEQFF.